This record concerns one TCR beta chain sequence. The sample is drawn from a study of blood T cell repertoires in COVID-19. Sequencing was performed with immunoSEQ multiplex PCR; in TCRdb, only in-frame clones are kept and a portion is missing. The sample has around 45,000 clones, approximately 89% seen once; the top ten hold approximately 15%. Trimming at V came to 7 bases and at J to 5 bases, leaving 17 bases not matched to a gene. The CDR3 consists of 18 residues. Per germline, CDR1 KGHSH and CDR2 LQKENI. Sequencing used peripheral blood. The TCR comes from a man in his sixties with active or convalescent COVID-19. The chain employs TRBV18 and TRBJ2-1; 10 bases line up with TRBD1. CDR3 loop: CASYGSNPDRGLNNEQFF. Here the CDR3 DNA reads TGTGCCAGCTATGGAAGTAACCCCGACAGGGGGCTTAACAATGAGCAGTTCTTC.